The entry below describes one T cell receptor (beta chain). Its recognized antigen is unknown. No base qualities exist here, and no much larger clone lies one base off it. The sample comes from a study of cytomegalovirus exposure and HLA in healthy donors (dated by TCRdb to 2016 to 2017). For the wider study: An earlier analysis of 587 of the donors reported 276 Gb of sequence data and 117 million unique TCR beta sequences obtained from about 179 million T cells. Using immunosequencing, the study profiled T cell repertoires from 500 to 800 subjects and related those repertoires to cytomegalovirus serostatus. The study was designed to test whether signatures of past pathogen exposure could be identified by cataloging public T cell receptors. The later analysis used no new phenotypic data to find candidate immune exposures, relying instead on TCR beta sequences and their occurrence across donors. An early release that covered fewer than 750 HLA-typed donors contained approximately 320 gigabases of sequencing data and tens of millions of unique TCR sequences. To predict cytomegalovirus infection status, the study brought together high-throughput TCR immunosequencing, statistical association of individual TCRs with disease status, and machine learning. In a later genetic analysis, genome-wide SNP genotypes for 398 of the 666 donors were used, and that subset was treated as a discovery cohort. Every repertoire in the discovery cohort had been generated on one and the same sequencing platform. A separate validation cohort of over 95 different subjects was used in addition to the roughly 670-subject first cohort. Typing coverage varied by locus: roughly 620-630 donors for A, B, C, DRB1 and DQB1; roughly 520 for DQA1; more than 600 for DPA1; approximately 450 for DPB1. Donor age, sex, ethnicity and CMV serostatus were compiled together with the repertoire data. A handful of DR-DQ haplotypes were handled as single units for association and clustering because linkage in the cohort was strong. An earlier analysis of several hundred of the donors applied high-throughput TCR beta sequencing to assess whether each TCR beta V gene segment acted as functional or pseudogenic. Class I and class II HLA loci were covered by the typing at four-digit resolution. Of the 300 to 450 genotyped donors, about 80% fell in the genetic ancestry cluster associated with self-reported Caucasian donors. On average, around 230,000 unique TCR beta nucleotide sequences were sequenced per donor among roughly 430 genotyped donors of the cohort, with roughly 18% of those sequences being non-productive. To study patterns of TCR occurrence, a later analysis re-analyzed previously published TCR beta repertoires from 666 donors and added high-resolution HLA genotyping.

The receptor library was made with the immunoSEQ multiplex PCR assay. The multiplex PCR relied on a mix of 60 forward primers for TCR Vbeta segments and 13 reverse primers for TCR Jbeta segments. A multiplex PCR assay on genomic DNA amplified the CDR3 region of rearranged TCR beta genes. On the Illumina HiSeq System, the amplified TCR beta libraries were sequenced as 87-base-pair reads. The study's processing was this. Across the 670 or so repertoires, a later analysis counted 80 million or so unique TCR beta chains, 8.5 million to 12 million of which were shared by at least two donors. To remove PCR and sequencing errors, raw reads were error-corrected and collapsed into unique sequences using a nearest-neighbor algorithm that merged closely related sequences. V, D and J gene segments were assigned by aligning CDR3 sequences to IMGT reference sequences. For a sequence to be retained, a match of at least six nucleotides was required to both a V gene segment and a J gene segment. A rearrangement counted as productive if the CDR3 had no stop codons and remained in frame with V and J, and every other rearrangement counted as non-productive. CDR3 was defined by IMGT convention, running from the second conserved V-encoded cysteine to the conserved J-encoded phenylalanine. Sequences without an unambiguous match to a single V gene segment were excluded from the earlier analysis of about 600 of the donors. In an earlier analysis of several hundred of the donors, a V segment was called functional when productive rearrangements were above 56.7%, and segregating when the standard deviation between donors exceeded 5%. To diagnose cytomegalovirus status from the catalog of TCR beta chain sequences, a statistical classification framework was built. In a later analysis, V and J genes were assigned by comparing TCR nucleotide sequences against IMGT/GENE-DB human TR gene sequences. Using the TCRdist pipeline, a later analysis assigned CDR3 sequences along with most-parsimonious VDJ recombination scenarios. In a later analysis, each TCR beta chain was defined by its CDR3 amino acid sequence together with its V-gene family, and reads lacking a unique V-gene family were excluded. To address suspected cross-contamination and a sequencing artifact, a later analysis removed 592 highly shared, low-generation-probability nucleotide sequences. A later analysis calculated a clonal expansion index for each public chain from normalized within-repertoire ranks of inferred template counts. Generation probabilities in a later analysis came from a VDJ recombination model fitted to out-of-frame rearrangements, and those results were checked against IGoR. A later analysis scored TCR-TCR, TCR-HLA and TCR-CMV co-occurrence with hypergeometric tests, applying a repertoire-size bias correction to TCR pairs. In a later analysis, false discovery rates were estimated by permuting HLA or CMV assignments 20 times. In a later analysis, co-occurring TCRs were grouped using DBSCAN, with TCRdist sequence similarity added in when clustering inside HLA-allele-positive subsets. For co-occurrence clustering, repertoires with fewer than 30,000 or more than 120,000 public chains were excluded, along with five or six repertoires with anomalous nucleotide sharing. The table was pulled from immuneACCESS by TCRdb, which kept in-frame rearrangements only. Such tables lose some clones; where checked, under half of the loss comes from unresolved V genes, and the rest has no known cause. The V and J calls and clone size are taken from that table; D and trimming were inferred from the DNA. The sample yields 130,000 to 150,000 clones; roughly 76% were counted once. The top ten constitute around 3.7% of the sample.

The cohort comprised some 700 healthy bone marrow donors. All cohort members were sampled while nominally healthy, although unrecorded immune exposures were likely present. The donor was CMV seronegative and belonged to the group of roughly 330 seronegative cohort members. Every donor gave a peripheral blood sample, and the peripheral blood mononuclear cells from that sample were used for TCR beta sequencing. Genomic DNA extraction from the blood cell samples was performed with the Qiagen DNeasy Blood Extraction Kit. What the research found in general, with its limitations: The classifier was reported to diagnose cytomegalovirus status with high specificity and sensitivity in both the original cohort and the validation cohort. A further reported finding was that TCR beta sequences accurately predicted the HLA-A and HLA-B alleles for most subjects in the first cohort. Because HLA typing was missing for some donors at each locus, association tests included only the typed subset. A cluster of highly shared sequence variants was judged likely to represent a technical artifact of the sequencing pipeline. According to a later analysis, TCR association rates differed among HLA loci, with DRB1 alleles showing the most associated TCRs and HLA-C alleles showing the fewest. The cohort was sequenced for TCR beta chains only, and without alpha or paired-chain data the features that could be detected were limited. In a later analysis, most CMV-associated TCR beta chains were found to appear HLA-restricted, with HLA associations seemingly driven largely by CMV exposure. The presence/absence analyses assumed that sequencing depth was roughly uniform across donors, and that assumption may not be true. Specific HLA alleles were associated with 18,000 or so TCR beta sequences at a false discovery rate of 0.05 in a later analysis. A few of the identified cytomegalovirus-associated TCR beta chains were confirmed in vitro to be specific for cytomegalovirus antigens. It was suggested by the authors that the approach could potentially be generalized to other disease states and immunological phenotypes. In a later genetic analysis, fewer N-insertions in productive TCRs were reported among donors in an Asian-associated ancestry cluster than the approximately 710-donor mean. Correlated functional status among segregating V segments might reflect linkage disequilibrium, but an unknown experimental factor could not be ruled out. In a later analysis, several top co-occurrence clusters were reported to appear linked to parvovirus B19, influenza, CMV and Epstein-Barr virus. Broadly in line with IMGT annotations, most TCR beta V segments showed up in productive rearrangements about 87% or about 30% of the time in an earlier analysis of under 700 of the donors. An association between a missense DCLRE1C variant and V-gene and J-gene trimming of TCR beta chains was found in a later genetic analysis and replicated in an independent cohort. The study gave a list of some 150 TCR beta chains associated with cytomegalovirus. A later analysis found that HLA-associated TCR beta chains were more clonally expanded and had lower generation probabilities than equally common non-associated chains. Assigning TCR associations to individual alleles was difficult when HLA alleles, especially DR and DQ, strongly co-occurred. Most TCR sequences were observed very rarely across donors, whereas some public TCRs were present in many individuals. CMV serostatus was the only immune exposure information available for the cohort. Because counts were too low, about 15 rarely observed V segments, including chromosome 9 orphons, were left out of the earlier analysis of 587 of the donors.

The source is a man aged 18 to 29 in good health and CMV-seronegative. The sequenced sample consisted of PBMCs.

The sequenced DNA is TGTGCCTGGAGTGTACGTAGCGGGAGAGTGGATTTTTCCTACGAGCAGTACTTC. This gives the protein CAWSVRSGRVDFSYEQYF. The chain was built from TRBV30 and TRBJ2-7, with 9 bases aligning to TRBD2. V trim: 0 bases; J trim: 1 base; unmatched bases: 13. Its CDR3 holds 18 amino acids, cysteine through phenylalanine. CDR3 DNA only is kept here, 54 bases in frame from base 1. The germline V gene (reference sequence) yields GTSNPN for CDR1 and SVGIG for CDR2.